The 19 T cell receptor beta chains presented below share a single source sample, sequenced in a study of regulatory T cells in long-lasting Graves disease. Time point meaning: newly diagnosed GD, antithyroid drugs for less than 3 months. There was RNA extracted from PBMCs, and the TCR library was made from it. Investigators prepared the TCR beta libraries by applying iRepertoire HTBI primers and Arm-PCR of CDR3 regions. In TCRdb, the multiplex PCR reads were re-called with MiXCR into one record per CDR3 protein. The sample yields just over 600,000 distinct CDR3 sequences, roughly 15% seen once. The sample also formed part of further work on T cells in Graves' hyperthyroidism and ophthalmopathy.

The source was peripheral blood mononuclear cells (PBMCs), collected at new diagnosis, from a patient treated with antithyroid drugs. The source is a woman aged 25 to 39 with Graves disease.

This clonotype has only a few counts. The chain joins TRBV30 to TRBJ2-7; D is perhaps TRBD2 (5 bases). The CDR3 is 15 amino acids. V lost 3 bases to trimming and J lost 0 bases, with 15 bases between them. In germline, CDR1 is GTSNPN, CDR2 SVGIG (reference sequence). CDR3 DNA sequence: TGTGCCTGGAGGGGGAGAAGCGGCTTCTCCTACGAGCAGTACTTC. This codes for CAWRGRSGFSYEQYF.

This clonotype has only a few counts. This chain links TRBV18 with TRBJ2-1; 7 nucleotides line up with TRBD2. Germline V gives CDR1 KGHSH, CDR2 LQKENI. The V gene end was trimmed by 3 bases and the J gene end by 4 bases; junction bases not matched to a gene: 12. CDR3 size: 17 residues. Here the CDR3 reads CASSPWLSGSDYNEQFF. CDR3 bases: TGTGCCAGCTCACCCTGGCTTAGCGGGTCGGATTACAATGAGCAGTTCTTC.

The table lists this clonotype with many counts. The rearrangement uses TRBV6-1 and TRBJ2-2; 10 bases match TRBD2. The CDR3 loop spans 15 amino acids. Germline trimming cut 6 bases from V and 6 bases from J; bases unmatched to any gene: 7. Germline CDR1 is MNHNS and CDR2 is SASEGT. CDR3 region: CASRETGTSAGELFF. The CDR3, as DNA: TGTGCCAGCAGGGAAACCGGGACTAGCGCCGGGGAGCTGTTTTTT.

In this sample, this clonotype turned up once. As DNA, the CDR3 is TGTGCCAGCAGAGTGACAGGGTCTCGCCCCTACGAGCAGTACTTC. This sequence encodes CASRVTGSRPYEQYF. The V call is TRBV28, the J call TRBJ2-7; TRBD1 aligns across 7 bases. Germline-derived CDR1 and CDR2 are MDHEN and SYDVKM. The length of the CDR3 is 15 residues. J lost 2 bases, V lost 6 bases, and 10 bases had no gene match.

The chain uses TRBV6-2 or TRBV6-3 and TRBJ2-7; 9 bases match TRBD2. V dropped 6 bases and J dropped 12; count of bases not matched to a gene: 9. The germline gives CDR1 MNHEY, CDR2 SVGEGT. The CDR3 extends over 12 amino acids. The CDR3 nucleotides are TGTGCCAGCAGACCTACGGGACTAGCCCTGTACTTC. Protein sequence: CASRPTGLALYF.

This clonotype was recorded at least ten times. The chain joins TRBV2 to TRBJ2-2; D gene uncertain. The germline V and J ends were trimmed by 8 bases and 7 bases, with 8 bases remaining between them. CDR3 length equals 11 residues. Germline V gives CDR1 SNHLY, CDR2 FYNNEI. CDR3 sequence (DNA): TGTGCCAGCGGCAGTGACGGGGAGCTGTTTTTT. It is translated as CASGSDGELFF.

This clonotype was recorded a few times. The V call is TRBV6-2 or TRBV6-3, the J call TRBJ2-7; a weak D match, TRBD1 (6 bases). CDR1 and CDR2 (germline): MNHEY, SVGEGT. There are 10 residues in the CDR3. Trimming took 8 bases from V and 11 from J, leaving 13 bases between them. CDR3 DNA: TGTGCCAGCGGAGAACAGGGAGAGTACTTC. As protein: CASGEQGEYF.

This clonotype turned up a few times. V and J are TRBV5-6 and TRBJ2-1; possibly TRBD2 for D (5 bases). Germline V CDR1 and CDR2: SGHDT, YYEEEE. The CDR3 has 14 residues. Trimming shortened V by 5 bases and J by 3 bases, and 12 bases separated the two germline ends. In DNA form, the CDR3 reads TGTGCCAGCAGATCGGGATTTATCTACAATGAGCAGTTCTTC. Translating gives CASRSGFIYNEQFF.

This clonotype has just a few counts. The CDR3, as DNA: TGTGCCAGTGGGGCGGGACAGTCAATCTCCCAGCATTTT. Its translation: CASGAGQSISQHF. V usage is TRBV19 and J usage is TRBJ1-5; TRBD1 agrees at 7 bases. The CDR3 runs 13 residues. Germline V gene data show CDR1 as LNHDA and CDR2 as SQIVND (reference sequence). J was trimmed by 11 bases and V by 8 bases; bases with no gene match: 12.

V usage is TRBV5-4 and J usage is TRBJ2-4; TRBD1 matches at 7 bases. Trimming cost V 5 bases and J 2 bases; bases outside gene matches: 10. CDR1 and CDR2 (germline): SGHNT, YYREEE (reference sequence). The CDR3 runs to 16 residues. The CDR3 is CASRQGTVGSKNIQYF. CDR3 in DNA: TGTGCCAGCAGGCAAGGGACAGTCGGATCCAAAAACATTCAGTACTTC. Drawing the rest from reference TRBV5-4 and TRBJ2-4, the complete variable domain is ETGVTQSPTHLIKTRGQQVTLRCSSQSGHNTVSWYQQALGQGPQFIFQYYREEENGRGNFPPRFSGLQFPNYSSELNVNALELDDSALYLCASRQGTVGSKNIQYFGAGTRLSVL.

The rearrangement links TRBV4-2 to TRBJ2-1, with 9 bases that match TRBD2. This CDR3 has 15 residues. V lost 1 base to trimming and J lost 6 bases; unmatched junction nucleotides: 4. CDR1 LGHNA and CDR2 YNFKEQ come from the germline V gene. The CDR3 nucleotides read TGTGCCAGCAGCCAAGGGACTAGCGAGACCAATGAGCAGTTCTTC. Its protein product is CASSQGTSETNEQFF.

The rearrangement links TRBV19 to TRBJ2-4; a possible D gene is TRBD2 (6 bases). The length of the CDR3 is 17 residues. V lost 7 bases and J 6 bases, leaving 25 bases between the germline ends. The germline gives CDR1 LNHDA, CDR2 SQIVND (reference sequence). In DNA form, the CDR3 reads TGTGCCAGTACCACCACCGGGAGCAGTCGTGGTAGAAACATTCAGTACTTC. It yields the protein CASTTTGSSRGRNIQYF.

The V gene is TRBV12-3 or TRBV12-4, the J gene TRBJ1-3; TRBD1 might be the D (6 bases). The V end lost 6 bases, the J end lost 1 base, and 16 bases lay between the germline ends. CDR3 length: 16 amino acids. The CDR3 DNA reads TGTGCCAGCAGACACCTCTTAGGACAGTCTGGAAACACCATATATTTT. Translating it yields CASRHLLGQSGNTIYF.

Ten or more counts support this clonotype. The chain carries TRBV28 and TRBJ1-3; perhaps TRBD1 as D (5 bases). V lost 7 bases and J 4 bases, leaving 14 bases between the germline ends. CDR1 and CDR2 from the germline V gene are MDHEN and SYDVKM. The CDR3 covers 14 residues. The CDR3 DNA follows: TGTGCCAGCAATCAGGGAGGTTTGGGAAACACCATATATTTT. This encodes CASNQGGLGNTIYF.

The chain uses TRBV3-1 and TRBJ1-1; TRBD1 might be the D (6 bases). Germline V gene lookup returns CDR1 LGHDT and CDR2 YNNKEL (reference sequence). The CDR3 extends over 15 amino acids. V was trimmed by 1 base and J by 6 bases, leaving 15 bases between them. CDR3 sequence (DNA): TGTGCCAGCAGCCAAGTGTCGAACAGGGCGTCTGAAGCTTTCTTT. The encoded protein is CASSQVSNRASEAFF.

Comments on this clonotype: One junction end does not reproduce the germline sequence, and a read error may be involved. This rearrangement joins TRBV28 to TRBJ2-7; D tentatively reads TRBD1 or TRBD2 (7 bases each). Per the germline V gene, CDR1 is MDHEN and CDR2 is SYDVKM. This CDR3 spans 14 amino acids. The CDR3 region has the DNA TGTGCCGGCAGCCAGGGGGGGTGGAACCTCGAGCAGTACTTC. Translating it yields CAGSQGGWNLEQYF.

This clonotype was counted a few times. The chain recombines TRBV9 with TRBJ2-7; no clear D. V shed 0 bases and J shed 3 bases, with 7 bases lying between them. The CDR3 extends over 13 amino acids. Germline CDR1 and CDR2: SGDLS and YYNGEE. The chain's CDR3 is CASSVGNNYEQYF. The CDR3 DNA reads as TGTGCCAGCAGCGTAGGTAACAACTACGAGCAGTACTTC.

This clonotype has ten or more counts. V usage is TRBV11-3 and J usage is TRBJ2-1; D is ambiguous. Germline CDR1 and CDR2: SGHNT and YENEEA. CDR3 size: 15 residues. With 6 bases removed from V and 4 bases from J, the gap between germline ends came to 16 bases. The CDR3 DNA reads TGTGCCAGCAGTCCGGACCCCACCAATTACAATGAGCAGTTCTTC. Protein: CASSPDPTNYNEQFF.

The V call is TRBV20-1, the J call TRBJ2-2, with 11 bases that match TRBD2. Per germline, CDR1 DFQATT and CDR2 SNEGSKA (reference sequence). There are 18 residues in the CDR3. Trimming cost V 2 bases and J 3 bases; bases outside gene matches: 11. CDR3: CSARNLTSGTPHTGELFF. The CDR3 nucleotides read TGCAGTGCTAGAAATCTGACTAGCGGGACACCACACACCGGGGAGCTGTTTTTT.